This entry features one T cell receptor (beta chain) sequence. V was cut by 2 bases and J by 2 bases, with 10 bases left in between. CDR1 is SGHRS, CDR2 YFSETQ, per germline. The CDR3 extends over 14 amino acids. The data derive from a study of blood T cell repertoires in COVID-19. About the study: The origin of the acute and convalescent COVID-19 samples was the United States, Italy and Spain. Sources were T cells, B-cell-depleted T cells, or PBMCs; the material itself was cDNA or gDNA.

Generated by immunoSEQ multiplex PCR, the TCRdb table keeps only in-frame clones and is missing some. The data hold fewer than 150,000 clones, with approximately 86% observed a single time. The source material was peripheral blood. V usage is TRBV5-1 and J usage is TRBJ2-5, with D perhaps matching TRBD1 (7 bases). The TCR originated in a woman aged 45-65 years who had recovered from COVID-19. CDR3 amino acids: CASSFQGGQETQYF. Written as DNA, the CDR3 is TGCGCCAGCAGCTTCCAGGGGGGACAAGAGACCCAGTACTTC.